This TCR beta chain was observed in a study of blood T cell repertoires in COVID-19. Study-wide context: Nucleic acid was either cDNA or gDNA, and it came from T cells, B-cell-depleted T cells, or PBMCs.

Trimming took 0 bases from V and 2 from J, leaving 10 bases between them. Germline assignment: CDR1 LGHNA and CDR2 YSLEER. The CDR3 spans 16 residues. Authors' processing steps: It was from reference gene primer amplification that nucleated cell counts were estimated. Sequencing used immunoSEQ multiplex PCR; TCRdb keeps in-frame clones, though not all of them. That table supplies the V and J calls and clone size; D and trimming were determined from the DNA. The sample holds over 100,000 clones, 87% seen once. V and J are TRBV4-3 and TRBJ2-2; D gene uncertain. The sample comprised peripheral blood. The TCR sequence derives from a woman aged 50 to 60 with COVID-19, enrolled during active disease. The CDR3 DNA sequence: TGCGCCAGCAGCCAAGATCATCCAGGAAACACCGGGGAGCTGTTTTTT. Translation gives CASSQDHPGNTGELFF.